This TCR beta chain was identified in a study of blood T cell repertoires in COVID-19. About the research overall: The United States, Italy and Spain were the sources of the acute and convalescent COVID-19 samples. Sources were T cells, B-cell-depleted T cells, or PBMCs; the material itself was cDNA or gDNA.

A single count supports this clone. V lost 3 bases, J lost 1 base, and 12 bases lay in between. Per germline, CDR1 SGHAT and CDR2 FQNNGV. This CDR3 has 15 amino acids. Authors' analysis steps: Reference gene primer amplification yielded estimated nucleated cell counts. Clones were sequenced by immunoSEQ multiplex PCR, and TCRdb holds only the in-frame ones, with some missing. The V and J calls and clone size are taken from that table; D and trimming were inferred from the DNA. The sample records 110,000 to 150,000 clones, roughly 76% being singletons. Sequences were obtained from peripheral blood. The chain combines TRBV11-2 with TRBJ1-2; tentatively, D is TRBD1 (5 bases). The receptor comes from a man older than 75 with acute or convalescent COVID-19. CDR3 sequence: CASSFTSQGNYGYTF. In DNA, the CDR3 is TGTGCCAGCAGCTTCACGTCCCAGGGTAACTATGGCTACACCTTC. Filled out from reference TRBV11-2 and TRBJ1-2, the complete variable domain reads EAGVAQSPRYKIIEKRQSVAFWCNPISGHATLYWYQQILGQGPKLLIQFQNNGVVDDSQLPKDRFSAERLKGVDSTLKIQPAKLEDSAVYLCASSFTSQGNYGYTFGSGTRLTVV.